This T cell receptor beta chain was identified in a study of glioma-infiltrating T cells. Study results and caveats: Non-neoplastic patients had below-expected tissue-blood divergence, while all gliomas exceeded expectation. Tissue and blood shared very few CDR3 sequences.

Using RNA template, CDR3s of TCR alpha and beta were amplified with iRepertoire arm-PCR. TCRdb passed the multiplex PCR reads through MiXCR, listing each CDR3 protein once. The table has under 50,000 distinct CDR3 sequences, about a fifth seen once. The germline V gene encodes CDR1 MNHNS and CDR2 SASEGT. This CDR3 has 13 residues. V lost 5 bases to trimming and J lost 5 bases, with 7 bases between them. At least ten counts were recorded for this clonotype. Its specificity is not known. The sequencing input was glioma tissue, nonneoplastic brain tissue, or PBMCs (not recorded which). The origin of this receptor is a human donor with low-grade glioma or glioblastoma, undergoing nonglioma brain surgery, or in good health (not recorded which). V gene TRBV6-1 combines with J gene TRBJ1-6; a weak D match, TRBD1 (6 bases). CDR3 in amino acids: CASSRDNNSPLHF. CDR3 nucleotide sequence: TGTGCCAGCAGTCGGGACAATAATTCACCCCTCCACTTT.